This T cell receptor (beta chain) came from a study of shared clonotypes between healthy human individuals. Study information: Aged between 18 and 49, the donors were a couple of women and a few men.

Note on this clone: The antigen is not known.

Study-level points and caveats: Blood was the sole source, and tissue repertoires probably differ.

The germline V gene encodes CDR1 SGHTA and CDR2 FQGNSA. The CDR3 runs to 15 residues. The V segment lost 8 bases and the J segment 4 bases; nucleotides outside the gene matches: 12. Some clones are missing from TCRdb's copy, which holds only in-frame ones; the method was immunoSEQ multiplex PCR. Of over 2 million clones listed, about 95% were seen once; the top ten hold 0.9% to 1.4%. CD45RO-negative, CCR7-selected cells formed the naive CD8 fraction, which excluded terminally differentiated effector memory CD45RA+ cells. The source material was naive CD8+ T cells sorted from blood. The clonotype comes from a young man in good health. This chain uses TRBV7-2 with TRBJ2-7, with 9 bases fitting TRBD1. The CDR3 DNA sequence: TGTGCCAGCGGCCCCGGGACAGGGATTGGGTACGAGCAGTACTTC. This encodes CASGPGTGIGYEQYF.